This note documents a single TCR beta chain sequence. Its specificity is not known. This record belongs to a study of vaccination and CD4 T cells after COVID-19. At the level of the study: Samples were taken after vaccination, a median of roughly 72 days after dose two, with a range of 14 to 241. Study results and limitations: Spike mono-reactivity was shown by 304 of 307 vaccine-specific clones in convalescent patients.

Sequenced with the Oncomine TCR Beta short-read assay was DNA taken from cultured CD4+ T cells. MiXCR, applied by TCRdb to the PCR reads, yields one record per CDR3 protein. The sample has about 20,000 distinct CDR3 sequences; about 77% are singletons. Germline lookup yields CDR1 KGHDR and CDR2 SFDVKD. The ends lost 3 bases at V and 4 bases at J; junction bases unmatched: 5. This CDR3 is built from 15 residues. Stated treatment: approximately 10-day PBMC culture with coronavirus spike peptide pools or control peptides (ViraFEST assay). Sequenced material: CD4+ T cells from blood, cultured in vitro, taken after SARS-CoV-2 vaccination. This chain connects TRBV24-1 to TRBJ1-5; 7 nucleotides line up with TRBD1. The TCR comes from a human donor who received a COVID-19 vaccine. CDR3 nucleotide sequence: TGTGCCACCAGTGATCCATCGACAGGGAATCAGCCCCAGCATTTT. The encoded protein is CATSDPSTGNQPQHF.